Described below is a single T cell receptor (beta chain) sequence and its context. The CDR3 runs to 18 residues. The V end was cut by 0 bases, the J end by 0 bases, with 12 bases between. Per germline, CDR1 MNHEY and CDR2 SVGEGT. Under the authors' procedure: How many nucleated cells were present was estimated from reference gene primer amplification. Clones were sequenced by immunoSEQ multiplex PCR, and TCRdb holds only the in-frame ones, with some missing. V, J and clone size are taken as reported in that table, and D and trimming were inferred from the DNA itself. The sample lists about 170,000 clones; 70% to 85% were seen once. This entry is derived from a study of blood T cell repertoires in COVID-19. Across the study: The study drew acute and convalescent COVID-19 samples from the United States, Italy and Spain. The cDNA or gDNA used as material had been derived from T cells, B-cell-depleted T cells, or PBMCs.

The chain combines TRBV6-2 or TRBV6-3 with TRBJ2-6, with D possibly TRBD2 on 5 matching bases. The specimen sequenced was peripheral blood. The clonotype comes from a man between 60 and 75 years old who had recovered from COVID-19. The CDR3 here is CASSYSVLRDSGANVLTF. For the CDR3, the DNA is TGTGCCAGCAGTTACTCGGTCCTACGGGACTCTGGGGCCAACGTCCTGACTTTC.